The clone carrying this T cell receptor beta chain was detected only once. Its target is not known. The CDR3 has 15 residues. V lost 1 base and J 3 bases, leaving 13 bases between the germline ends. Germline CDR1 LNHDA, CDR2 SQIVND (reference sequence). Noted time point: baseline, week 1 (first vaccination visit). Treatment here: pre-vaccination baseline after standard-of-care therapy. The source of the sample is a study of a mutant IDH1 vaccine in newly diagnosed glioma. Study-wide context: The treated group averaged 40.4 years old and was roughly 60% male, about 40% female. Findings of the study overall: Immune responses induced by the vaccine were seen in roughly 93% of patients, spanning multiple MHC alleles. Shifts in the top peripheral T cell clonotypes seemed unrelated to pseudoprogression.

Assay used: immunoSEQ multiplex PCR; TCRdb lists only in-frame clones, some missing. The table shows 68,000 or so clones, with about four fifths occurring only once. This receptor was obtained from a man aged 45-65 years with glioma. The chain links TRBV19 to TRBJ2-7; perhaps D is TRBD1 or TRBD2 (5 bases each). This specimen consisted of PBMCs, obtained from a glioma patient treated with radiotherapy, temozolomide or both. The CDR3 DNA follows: TGTGCCAGTAGTATAGCCGGGACGGATAACTACGAGCAGTACTTC. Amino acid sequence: CASSIAGTDNYEQYF.